These 2 T cell receptor beta chains originate from one sample sequenced in a study of shared T cell receptors in the human thymus. The table came from immunoSEQ multiplex PCR; TCRdb's copy has only in-frame clones and leaves some out. The sample lists some 760,000 clones; roughly 88% were seen once. The sample was also reused in another study, on human thymus T cells.

The sequenced material came from thymocytes. The receptors were gathered from a girl under three years old with a congenital heart defect.

The gene calls are TRBV7-9 and TRBJ1-1; no firm D call. V lost 10 bases and J lost 2, with 8 bases in between. Per germline, CDR1 SEHNR and CDR2 FQNEAQ (reference sequence). The CDR3 is 11 residues long. The CDR3 sequence: CATRGNTEAFF. The CDR3 nucleotides read TGTGCCACCCGGGGTAACACTGAAGCTTTCTTT.

The gene calls are TRBV4-1 and TRBJ2-7, with D perhaps TRBD1 (6 bases). With 4 bases removed from V and 2 bases from J, the gap between germline ends came to 24 bases. CDR1 is MGHRA and CDR2 is YSYEKL in the germline V gene. The CDR3 contains 18 residues. The CDR3 protein is CASSRRVPIGGHTYEQYF. The CDR3 DNA is TGCGCCAGCAGCCGAAGAGTTCCCATAGGGGGTCATACCTACGAGCAGTACTTC.